This T cell receptor (beta chain) was retrieved from a study of PD-1 blockade in classical Hodgkin lymphoma. Whole-study context: Treatment was intravenous nivolumab, 3 mg/kg every 2 weeks, until progression. General study points: By C4D1, diversity of CD4+ TCRs had risen significantly, whereas that of CD8+ TCRs had not.

The table came from immunoSEQ multiplex PCR; TCRdb's copy has only in-frame clones and leaves some out. Counted here are about 40,000 clones, 87% occurring once; the ten biggest clones make up roughly 9%. Of note for this clone: The antigen is unknown.

The CDR3 sequence is 13 residues long. Looked up from germline, CDR1 is MNHEY and CDR2 is SMNVEV (reference sequence). V was pared by 7 bases and J by 0 bases, with 4 bases between. Each and every patient relapsed after autologous stem cell transplantation, and patients got differing brentuximab vedotin exposure. The clonotype comes from a human donor with classical Hodgkin lymphoma. The sequences come from peripheral blood mononuclear cells (PBMCs), collected at baseline. V is TRBV27 and J is TRBJ2-6; D is unclear. The CDR3 region has the DNA TGTGCCAGCAAAAACTCTGGGGCCAACGTCCTGACTTTC. Its protein product is CASKNSGANVLTF.